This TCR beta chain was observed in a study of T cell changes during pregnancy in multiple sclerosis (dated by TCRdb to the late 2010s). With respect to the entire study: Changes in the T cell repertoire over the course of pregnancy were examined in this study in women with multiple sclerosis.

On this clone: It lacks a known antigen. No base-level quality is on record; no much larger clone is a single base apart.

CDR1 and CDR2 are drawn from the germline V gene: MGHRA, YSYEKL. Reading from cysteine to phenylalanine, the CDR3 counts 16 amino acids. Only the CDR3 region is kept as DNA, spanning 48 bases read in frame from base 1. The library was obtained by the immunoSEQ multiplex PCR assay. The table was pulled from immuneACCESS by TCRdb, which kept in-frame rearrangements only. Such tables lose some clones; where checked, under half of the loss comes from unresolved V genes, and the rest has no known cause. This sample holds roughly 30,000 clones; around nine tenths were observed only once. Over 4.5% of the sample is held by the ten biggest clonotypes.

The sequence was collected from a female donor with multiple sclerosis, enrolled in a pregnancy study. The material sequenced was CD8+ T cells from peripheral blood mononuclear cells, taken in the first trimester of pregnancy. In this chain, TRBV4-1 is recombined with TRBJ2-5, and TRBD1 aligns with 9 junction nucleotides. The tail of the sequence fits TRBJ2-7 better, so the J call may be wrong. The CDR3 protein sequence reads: CASSQDSGTGSYEQYF. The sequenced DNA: TGCGCCAGCAGCCAAGATTCCGGGACAGGGTCGTACGAGCAGTACTTC.